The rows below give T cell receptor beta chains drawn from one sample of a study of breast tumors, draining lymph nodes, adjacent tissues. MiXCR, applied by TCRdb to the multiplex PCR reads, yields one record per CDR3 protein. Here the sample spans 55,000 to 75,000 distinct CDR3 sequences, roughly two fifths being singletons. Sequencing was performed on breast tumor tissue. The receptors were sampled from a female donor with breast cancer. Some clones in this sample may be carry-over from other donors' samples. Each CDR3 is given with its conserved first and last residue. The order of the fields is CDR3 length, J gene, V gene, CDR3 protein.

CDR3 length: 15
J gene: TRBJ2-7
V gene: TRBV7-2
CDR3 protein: CASSIQDRFSYEQYF

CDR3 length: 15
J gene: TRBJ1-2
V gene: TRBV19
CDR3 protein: CASIPGGTGVYGYTF

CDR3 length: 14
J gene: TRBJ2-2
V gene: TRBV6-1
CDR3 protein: CASSAGPNTGELFF

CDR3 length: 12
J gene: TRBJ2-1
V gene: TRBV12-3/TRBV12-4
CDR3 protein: CASSWVYNEQFF

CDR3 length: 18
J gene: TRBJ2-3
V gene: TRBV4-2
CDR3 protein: CASSQDAFSGYGTDTQYF

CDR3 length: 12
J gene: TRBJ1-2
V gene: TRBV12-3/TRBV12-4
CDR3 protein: CASSPYRDGYTF

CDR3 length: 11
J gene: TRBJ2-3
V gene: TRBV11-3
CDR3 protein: CASSLGDTQYF

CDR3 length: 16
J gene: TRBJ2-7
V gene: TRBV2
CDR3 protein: CASSQEASGMAYEQYF

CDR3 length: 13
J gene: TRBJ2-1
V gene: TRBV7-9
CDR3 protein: CASSFPDIDEQFF

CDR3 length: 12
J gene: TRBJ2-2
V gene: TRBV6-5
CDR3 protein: CASSNRAGELFF

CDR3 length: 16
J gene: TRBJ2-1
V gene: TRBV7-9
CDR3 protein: CASSLGLAGDLNEQFF

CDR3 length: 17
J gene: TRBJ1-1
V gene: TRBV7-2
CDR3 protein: CASSLRLGRGLGTEAFF

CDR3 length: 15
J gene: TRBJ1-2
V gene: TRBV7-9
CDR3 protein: CASSAVDRGWGGYPF

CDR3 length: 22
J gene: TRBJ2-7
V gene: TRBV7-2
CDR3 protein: CASSFYICSARARGRGTYEQYF

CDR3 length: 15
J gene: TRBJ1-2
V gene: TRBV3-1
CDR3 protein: CASSQVDRSPGGYTF

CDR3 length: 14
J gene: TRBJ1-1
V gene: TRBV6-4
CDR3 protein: CASSETVLSTEAFF

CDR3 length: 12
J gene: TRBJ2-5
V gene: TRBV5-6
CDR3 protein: CASSWVRETQYF

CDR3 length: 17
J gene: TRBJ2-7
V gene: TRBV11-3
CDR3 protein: CASSLDYSRDRGYEQYF

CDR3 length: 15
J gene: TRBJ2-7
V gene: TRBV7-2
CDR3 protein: CASSTLAGVTYEQYF

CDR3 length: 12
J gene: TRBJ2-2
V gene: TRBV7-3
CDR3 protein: CASSAGQGSCFF

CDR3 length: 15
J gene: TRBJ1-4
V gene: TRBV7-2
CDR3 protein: CASSPGGTGAEKLFF

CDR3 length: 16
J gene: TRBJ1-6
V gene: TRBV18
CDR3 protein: CASSSTGPLYNSPIHF

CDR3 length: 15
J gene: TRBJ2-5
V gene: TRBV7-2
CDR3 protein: CASSLTGFGQETQYF

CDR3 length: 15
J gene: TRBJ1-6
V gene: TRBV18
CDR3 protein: CASSPRDLHNSPLHF

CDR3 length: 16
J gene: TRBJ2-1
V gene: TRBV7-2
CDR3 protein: CASSLGVPTDYNEQFF

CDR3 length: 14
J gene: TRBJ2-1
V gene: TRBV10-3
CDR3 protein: CATKTSGSEAEQFF

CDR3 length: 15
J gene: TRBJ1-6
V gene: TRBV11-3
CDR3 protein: CASRGDRNSNSPLHF

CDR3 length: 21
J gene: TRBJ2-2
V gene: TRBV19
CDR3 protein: CASTIGGGQIPYEQYFGELFF

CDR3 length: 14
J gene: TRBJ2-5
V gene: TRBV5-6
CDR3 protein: CASSSRIGGETQYF

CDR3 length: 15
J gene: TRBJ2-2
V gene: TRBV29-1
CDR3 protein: CSVRLVGQGTGELFF

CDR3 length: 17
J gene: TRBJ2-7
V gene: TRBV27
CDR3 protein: CASSLHGLAALTYEQYF

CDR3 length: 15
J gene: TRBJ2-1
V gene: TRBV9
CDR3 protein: CASSVGSGAYNEQFF

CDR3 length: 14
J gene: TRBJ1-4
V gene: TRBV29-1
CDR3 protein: CSGGEVKINEKLFF

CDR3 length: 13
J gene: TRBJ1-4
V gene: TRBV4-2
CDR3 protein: CAGSQDLKSKLFF

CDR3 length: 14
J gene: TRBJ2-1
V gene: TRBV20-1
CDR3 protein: CSARAPSGSYEQFF

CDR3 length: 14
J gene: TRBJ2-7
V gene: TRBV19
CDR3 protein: CASSIDLSRAEQYF

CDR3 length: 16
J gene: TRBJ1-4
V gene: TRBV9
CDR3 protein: CASSGQPGLANEKLFF

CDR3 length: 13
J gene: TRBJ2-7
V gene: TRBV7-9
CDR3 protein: CAGTGTGLGEQYF

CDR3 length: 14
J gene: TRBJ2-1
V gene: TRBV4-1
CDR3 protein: CASSLRQGGHEWFF

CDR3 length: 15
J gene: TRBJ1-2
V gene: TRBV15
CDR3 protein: CATSRAGQGGVGYTF

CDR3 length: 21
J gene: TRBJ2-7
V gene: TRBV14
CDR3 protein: CASSRRTSGRQFNIGSYEQYF

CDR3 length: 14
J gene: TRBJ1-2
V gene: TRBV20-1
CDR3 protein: CSASRGGVDYGYTF

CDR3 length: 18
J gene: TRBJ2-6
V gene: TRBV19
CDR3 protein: CASAGRAERDSGANVLTF

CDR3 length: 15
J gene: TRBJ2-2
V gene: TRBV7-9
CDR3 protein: CASSLRTPSTGELFF

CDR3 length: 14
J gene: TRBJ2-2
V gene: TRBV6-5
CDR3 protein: CASSHSPGSGELFF

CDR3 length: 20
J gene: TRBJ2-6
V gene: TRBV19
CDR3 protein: CASSIRAGTEAFFGATVLTF

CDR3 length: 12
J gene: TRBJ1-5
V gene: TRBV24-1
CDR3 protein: CATMGVDQPQHF

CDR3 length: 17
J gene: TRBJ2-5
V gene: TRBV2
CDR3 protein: CASSVGLAGGLQETQYF

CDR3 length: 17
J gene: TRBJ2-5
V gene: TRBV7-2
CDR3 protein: CASSSRLAGGRQETQYF

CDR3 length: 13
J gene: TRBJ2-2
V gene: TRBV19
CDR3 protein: CVSSNPNTGELFF

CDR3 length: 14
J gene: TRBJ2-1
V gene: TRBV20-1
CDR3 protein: CSARPNMNYNEQFF

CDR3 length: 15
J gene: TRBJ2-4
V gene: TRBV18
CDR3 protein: CASSPHEGRMNIQYF

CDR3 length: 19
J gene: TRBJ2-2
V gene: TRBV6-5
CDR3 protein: CASSQLGSVGGPNTGELFF

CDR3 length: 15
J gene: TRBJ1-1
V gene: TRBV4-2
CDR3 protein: CASSQVSEGGTEAFF

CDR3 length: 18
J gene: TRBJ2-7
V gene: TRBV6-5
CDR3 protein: CASSSRHPGLAGSYEQYF